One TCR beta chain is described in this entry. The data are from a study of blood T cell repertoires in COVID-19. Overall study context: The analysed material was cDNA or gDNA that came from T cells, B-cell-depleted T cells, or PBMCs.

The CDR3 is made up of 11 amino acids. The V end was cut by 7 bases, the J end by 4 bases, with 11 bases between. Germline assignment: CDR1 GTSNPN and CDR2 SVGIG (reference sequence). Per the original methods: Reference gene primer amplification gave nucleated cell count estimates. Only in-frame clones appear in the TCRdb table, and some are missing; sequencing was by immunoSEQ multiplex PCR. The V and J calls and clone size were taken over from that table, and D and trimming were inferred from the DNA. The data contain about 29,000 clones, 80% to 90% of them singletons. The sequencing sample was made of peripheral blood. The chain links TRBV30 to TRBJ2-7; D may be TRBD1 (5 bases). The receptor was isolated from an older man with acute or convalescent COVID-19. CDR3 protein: CALEGEYEQYF. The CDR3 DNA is TGTGCCTTAGAAGGGGAATACGAGCAGTACTTC.